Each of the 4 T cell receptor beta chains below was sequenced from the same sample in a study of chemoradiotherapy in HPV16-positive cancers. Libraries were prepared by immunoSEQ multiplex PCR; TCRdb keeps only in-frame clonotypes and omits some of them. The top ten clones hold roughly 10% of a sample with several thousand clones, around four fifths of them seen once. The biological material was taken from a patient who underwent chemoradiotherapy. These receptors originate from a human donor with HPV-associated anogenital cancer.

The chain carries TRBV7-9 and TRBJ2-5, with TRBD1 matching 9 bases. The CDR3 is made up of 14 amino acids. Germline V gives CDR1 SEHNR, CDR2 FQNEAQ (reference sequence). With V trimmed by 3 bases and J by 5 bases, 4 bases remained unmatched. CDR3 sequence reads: CASSFGTGHETQYF. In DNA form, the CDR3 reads TGTGCCAGCAGCTTCGGGACAGGGCACGAGACCCAGTACTTC.

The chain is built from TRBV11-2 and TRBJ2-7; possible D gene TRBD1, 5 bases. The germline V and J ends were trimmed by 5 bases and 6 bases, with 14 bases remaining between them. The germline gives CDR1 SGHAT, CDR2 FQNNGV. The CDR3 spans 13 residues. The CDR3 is CASSESRTGEQYF. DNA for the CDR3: TGTGCCAGCAGCGAGTCGCGCACAGGCGAGCAGTACTTC.

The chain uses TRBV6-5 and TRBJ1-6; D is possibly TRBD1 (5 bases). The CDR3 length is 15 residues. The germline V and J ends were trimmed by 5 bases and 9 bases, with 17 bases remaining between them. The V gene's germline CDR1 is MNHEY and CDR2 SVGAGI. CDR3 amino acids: CASSRSGGRGSPLHF. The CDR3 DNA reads TGTGCCAGCAGTCGGAGTGGGGGGAGGGGTTCACCCCTCCACTTT.

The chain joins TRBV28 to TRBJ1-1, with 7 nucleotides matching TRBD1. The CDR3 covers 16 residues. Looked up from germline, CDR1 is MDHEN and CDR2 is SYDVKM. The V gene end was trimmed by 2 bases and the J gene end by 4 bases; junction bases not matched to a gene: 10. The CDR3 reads CASSLPSRGLGTEAFF. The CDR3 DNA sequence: TGTGCCAGCAGTTTACCCTCTAGGGGGCTGGGCACTGAAGCTTTCTTT.